One and the same sample provided the 18 T cell receptor beta chains below, sequenced in a study of blood T cell repertoires in COVID-19. This table comes from immunoSEQ multiplex PCR, and its TCRdb copy is limited to in-frame clones, with some not included. The table records roughly 410,000 clones, 70% to 90% of them present only once. The sequenced material came from peripheral blood. Receptor source: a woman aged 35 to 49 with COVID-19, enrolled during active disease.

The gene calls are TRBV5-1 and TRBJ2-5, with 7 bases lining up with TRBD1. The germline V gene encodes CDR1 SGHRS and CDR2 YFSETQ. This CDR3 spans 15 amino acids. V dropped 0 bases and J dropped 3; count of bases not matched to a gene: 5. The CDR3 DNA reads TGCGCCAGCAGCTTGGATACAGGGGCGAAAGAGACCCAGTACTTC. This sequence encodes CASSLDTGAKETQYF.

This clone was detected only once. The genes are TRBV2 and TRBJ2-3; tentative D call: TRBD1 (5 bases). The V gene's germline CDR1 is SNHLY and CDR2 FYNNEI. V was trimmed by 6 bases and J by 2 bases, leaving 6 bases between them. The CDR3 has 12 amino acids. CDR3 in amino acids: CASRQATDTQYF. CDR3 coding DNA: TGTGCCAGCAGACAGGCCACAGATACGCAGTATTTT.

This clone was seen a single time. This chain joins TRBV6-5 and TRBJ2-7; 7 bases line up with TRBD2. Trimming at V came to 6 bases and at J to 3 bases, leaving 8 bases not matched to a gene. Germline loops: CDR1 MNHEY, CDR2 SVGAGI. The CDR3 is made up of 14 amino acids. This CDR3 reads CASRRASGYYEQYF. The CDR3 DNA reads as TGTGCCAGCAGGAGGGCTAGCGGCTACTACGAGCAGTACTTC.

The chain uses TRBV18 and TRBJ1-1, with D possibly being TRBD1 (5 bases). The germline V and J ends were trimmed by 3 bases and 2 bases, with 16 bases remaining between them. Germline CDR1 is KGHSH and CDR2 is LQKENI. This CDR3 region has 16 residues. CDR3 coding DNA: TGTGCCAGCTCACCCTCCAGACAGATCATAAACACTGAAGCTTTCTTT. Translated, it gives CASSPSRQIINTEAFF.

The CDR3, as DNA: TGTGCCAGTACCTCAAGGCAGGGTCGCAATCAGCCCCAGCATTTT. It is translated as CASTSRQGRNQPQHF. The V gene is TRBV4-2, the J gene TRBJ1-5; TRBD1 might be the D (5 bases). V was pared by 9 bases and J by 2 bases, with 17 bases between. The CDR3 is 15 amino acids. Germline V gene sequence: CDR1 LGHNA, CDR2 YNFKEQ.

The CDR3 region has the DNA TGTGCCAGCAGTCCGACAGGATTGGCACCCCTCCACTTT. This gives the protein CASSPTGLAPLHF. The chain uses TRBV6-5 and TRBJ1-6; D perhaps matches TRBD1 (6 bases). From germline, CDR1 is MNHEY and CDR2 SVGAGI. CDR3 length equals 13 residues. V was shortened by 5 bases and J by 11 bases, with 13 bases between the two germline ends.

The V call is TRBV6-5, the J call TRBJ2-7; no clear D gene. V was cut by 10 bases and J by 4 bases, with 11 bases left in between. Germline CDR1 MNHEY, CDR2 SVGAGI. The CDR3 extends over 11 amino acids. In DNA, the CDR3 is TGTGCCACCGGAGCACGGTACGAGCAGTACTTC. Protein product: CATGARYEQYF.

The rearrangement joins TRBV10-3 to TRBJ2-2; TRBD1 matches at 9 bases. J was trimmed by 7 bases and V by 10 bases; bases with no gene match: 16. The germline V gene encodes CDR1 ENHRY and CDR2 SYGVKD. The CDR3 loop spans 16 amino acids. CDR3 nucleotide sequence: TGTGCCAGCGGACAGGGGCCTCCCTCCAACGGCGGGGAGCTGTTTTTT. It is translated as CASGQGPPSNGGELFF.

This clone came up once. The chain combines TRBV7-2 with TRBJ1-2, with a weak D call TRBD1 (6 bases). This CDR3 region has 12 residues. Trimming stripped 5 bases from V and 5 bases from J, with 9 bases between. Germline CDR1 SGHTA, CDR2 FQGNSA. The CDR3 sequence: CASSLTGYGYTF. The CDR3 DNA follows: TGTGCCAGCAGCCTAACAGGGTATGGCTACACCTTC.

The V call is TRBV5-1, the J call TRBJ2-7, with D perhaps TRBD2 (5 bases). This CDR3 is 15 amino acids long. Trimming removed 0 bases at V and 1 base at J, with 11 bases between. Per germline, CDR1 SGHRS and CDR2 YFSETQ. The CDR3 loop reads CASSLAWGESYEQYF. The CDR3 bases are TGCGCCAGCAGCTTGGCCTGGGGAGAATCCTACGAGCAGTACTTC.

The chain joins TRBV5-5 to TRBJ1-5; D is possibly TRBD1 (6 bases). This CDR3 has 15 residues. Germline V gives CDR1 SGHKS, CDR2 YYEKEE (reference sequence). V gave up 2 bases and J gave up 1 base, with 10 bases separating them. The DNA of the CDR3 is TGTGCCAGCAGCTTCAGGGGAGGGAGCAATCAGCCCCAGCATTTT. This codes for CASSFRGGSNQPQHF. Variable domain in full (rest from reference TRBV5-5 and TRBJ1-5): DAGVTQSPTHLIKTRGQQVTLRCSPISGHKSVSWYQQVLGQGPQFIFQYYEKEERGRGNFPDRFSARQFPNYSSELNVNALLLGDSALYLCASSFRGGSNQPQHFGDGTRLSIL.

V gene TRBV18 combines with J gene TRBJ2-3; D perhaps matches TRBD1 (6 bases). Deletions cut 4 bases from V and 0 bases from J, with 11 bases between. Germline V lookup: CDR1 KGHSH, CDR2 LQKENI. The CDR3 is 15 residues long. CDR3 in DNA: TGTGCCAGCTCACGGAATCAGGGGAGCACAGATACGCAGTATTTT. Amino acid sequence: CASSRNQGSTDTQYF. Based on the CDR3 plus reference TRBV18 and TRBJ2-3, the full variable domain is NAGVMQNPRHLVRRRGQEARLRCSPMKGHSHVYWYRQLPEEGLKFMVYLQKENIIDESGMPKERFSAEFPKEGPSILRIQQVVRGDSAAYFCASSRNQGSTDTQYFGPGTRLTVL.

This chain links TRBV5-1 with TRBJ2-7; D possibly corresponds to TRBD1 (5 bases). Germline V gene lookup returns CDR1 SGHRS and CDR2 YFSETQ. The CDR3 loop spans 14 amino acids. The ends were cut back, 3 bases at V and 2 bases at J, with 12 bases in the middle. The CDR3 DNA reads TGCGCCAGCAGCTATGGACACCAAACCTACGAGCAGTACTTC. Protein product: CASSYGHQTYEQYF.

The chain couples TRBV10-2 to TRBJ2-3; D remains unclear. Germline CDR1 is WSHSY and CDR2 is SAAADI. This CDR3 spans 14 amino acids. Trimming removed 1 base at V and 2 bases at J, with 7 bases between. The CDR3 is CASSELHLTDTQYF. In nucleotides, the CDR3 is TGCGCCAGCAGTGAGTTACACCTCACAGATACGCAGTATTTT.

V is TRBV9 and J is TRBJ1-2, with D uncertain. The CDR3 consists of 12 residues. Germline loops: CDR1 SGDLS, CDR2 YYNGEE. The V and J ends lost 3 bases and 5 bases respectively, with 8 bases between them. CDR3 loop: CASSAESYGYTF. For the CDR3, the DNA is TGTGCCAGCAGCGCCGAGAGTTATGGCTACACCTTC.

V gene TRBV5-1 combines with J gene TRBJ1-5, with a weak D call TRBD1 (5 bases). Germline lookup yields CDR1 SGHRS and CDR2 YFSETQ. The CDR3 spans 15 residues. Between the trimmed V and J ends, which lost 4 bases and 2 bases, there was a span of 13 bases. The CDR3 DNA follows: TGCGCCAGCAGCCCTTTAGGAGGGGGCAATCAGCCCCAGCATTTT. The encoded protein is CASSPLGGGNQPQHF.

V gene TRBV6-5 combines with J gene TRBJ1-4; 8 nucleotides match TRBD1. J lost 2 bases, V lost 5 bases, and 1 base had no gene match. CDR3 length: 14 amino acids. Germline V gene lookup returns CDR1 MNHEY and CDR2 SVGAGI. CDR3 in DNA: TGTGCCAGCAGTCGACAGGGGACTAATGAAAAACTGTTTTTT. It translates to CASSRQGTNEKLFF.

The gene calls are TRBV16 and TRBJ1-1, with 8 bases identical to TRBD1. This CDR3 is built from 17 residues. V gave up 1 base and J gave up 0 bases; unmatched junction bases: 7. Looked up from germline, CDR1 is KGHSY and CDR2 is FQNENV. The CDR3 here is CASSQYAPGGMNTEAFF. In DNA form, the CDR3 reads TGTGCCAGCAGCCAATATGCCCCAGGGGGCATGAACACTGAAGCTTTCTTT.